The 30 T cell receptor beta chains given below trace back to one sample, sequenced in a study of blood T cell repertoires in COVID-19. Sequencing used immunoSEQ multiplex PCR; TCRdb keeps in-frame clones, though not all of them. The sample has about 350,000 clones, more than 70% seen once. Sequenced: PBMCs or T cells enriched from blood (not recorded which). These receptors came from a woman in her 30s who had been exposed to COVID-19.

The rearrangement links TRBV5-6 to TRBJ2-6; maybe TRBD1 (5 bases). The CDR3 runs 18 residues. The germline V gene has CDR1 SGHDT and CDR2 YYEEEE. Trimming removed 0 bases from V and 0 bases from J, with 13 bases in between. This chain's CDR3 is CASSLGVTGSSGANVLTF. The CDR3 region has the DNA TGTGCCAGCAGCTTGGGGGTTACAGGCAGCTCTGGGGCCAACGTCCTGACTTTC. Based on the CDR3 plus reference TRBV5-6 and TRBJ2-6, the full variable domain is DAGVTQSPTHLIKTRGQQVTLRCSPKSGHDTVSWYQQALGQGPQFIFQYYEEEERQRGNFPDRFSGHQFPNYSSELNVNALLLGDSALYLCASSLGVTGSSGANVLTFGAGSRLTVL.

The rearrangement uses TRBV29-1 and TRBJ1-1, with a possible D match to TRBD1 (5 bases). This CDR3 contains 12 residues. Trimming pared 7 bases from V and 4 bases from J, leaving 13 bases between. The germline V gene encodes CDR1 SQVTM and CDR2 ANQGSEA. This CDR3 is CSATDGGTEAFF. DNA of the CDR3: TGCAGCGCGACAGACGGGGGCACTGAAGCTTTCTTT.

This clone appeared a single time. This chain joins TRBV25-1 and TRBJ2-3; D perhaps matches TRBD2 (6 bases). Trimming shortened V by 5 bases and J by 2 bases, and 17 bases separated the two germline ends. This CDR3 is 16 amino acids long. Germline loops: CDR1 MGHDK, CDR2 SYGVNS. The CDR3 region is CASSPLGGENTDTQYF. The CDR3 DNA is TGTGCCAGCAGTCCCCTCGGGGGAGAGAACACAGATACGCAGTATTTT.

This clone was seen only once. This chain joins TRBV29-1 and TRBJ1-5; no clear D gene. The CDR3 loop spans 12 amino acids. In germline, CDR1 is SQVTM, CDR2 ANQGSEA. The V end was cut by 1 base, the J end by 13 bases, with 14 bases between. CDR3 sequence reads: CSVEVWPEGQHF. Written as DNA, the CDR3 is TGCAGCGTTGAAGTATGGCCGGAGGGTCAGCATTTT.

This sequence joins TRBV10-2 and TRBJ1-2; D is perhaps TRBD1 (6 bases). V was clipped by 3 bases and J by 0 bases, with 11 bases between them. This CDR3 contains 15 residues. CDR1 is WSHSY, CDR2 SAAADI, per germline. CDR3 nucleotide sequence: TGCGCCAGCAGTGACCACAGGGAAGCTAACTATGGCTACACCTTC. Protein: CASSDHREANYGYTF.

The gene calls are TRBV11-2 and TRBJ2-2; D gene uncertain. The V end was cut by 5 bases, the J end by 4 bases, with 8 bases between. This CDR3 comprises 13 residues. The germline V gene encodes CDR1 SGHAT and CDR2 FQNNGV. The CDR3 region has the DNA TGTGCCAGCAGCCCCATCCCCACCGGGGAGCTGTTTTTT. Its translation is CASSPIPTGELFF.

The table lists this clone with a count of one. The rearrangement joins TRBV6-5 to TRBJ1-4; D possibly corresponds to TRBD1 (5 bases). The CDR3 consists of 13 residues. The germline V gene has CDR1 MNHEY and CDR2 SVGAGI. V was cut by 11 bases and J by 8 bases, with 18 bases left in between. Written as DNA, the CDR3 is TGTGCCGCGGGGACCCGGGGAGGCGAAAAACTGTTTTTT. It specifies CAAGTRGGEKLFF.

The chain joins TRBV11-3 to TRBJ1-3; possible D gene TRBD1, 6 bases. Trimming stripped 3 bases from V and 0 bases from J, with 15 bases between. The CDR3 totals 17 residues. Looked up from germline, CDR1 is SGHNT and CDR2 is YENEEA. This chain's CDR3 is CASSFEYGTPSGNTIYF. The CDR3 DNA reads as TGTGCCAGCAGCTTCGAATACGGGACACCCTCTGGAAACACCATATATTTT.

In nucleotides, the CDR3 is TGCGCCAGCAGCGAGAATAGCGGAAGCTCCTACGAGCAGTACTTC. It codes for CASSENSGSSYEQYF. This chain links TRBV5-1 with TRBJ2-7; possibly TRBD2 for D (6 bases). The germline gives CDR1 SGHRS, CDR2 YFSETQ. This CDR3 has 15 amino acids. V gave up 4 bases and J gave up 0 bases, with 14 bases separating them.

This clone was seen once. The rearrangement joins TRBV18 to TRBJ2-1; weak D call: TRBD1 (5 bases). This CDR3 spans 14 amino acids. CDR1 and CDR2 (germline): KGHSH, LQKENI. V was clipped by 0 bases and J by 5 bases, with 8 bases between them. The CDR3 here is CASSPPAGNNEQFF. The CDR3 bases are TGTGCCAGCTCACCACCGGCAGGGAACAATGAGCAGTTCTTC.

This chain connects TRBV7-6 to TRBJ2-3; no firm D call. The germline gives CDR1 SGHVS, CDR2 FNYEAQ. The CDR3 is made up of 16 amino acids. Between the trimmed V and J ends, which lost 0 bases and 0 bases, there was a span of 10 bases. CDR3 DNA: TGTGCCAGCAGCTTAGCAGCGTCTCCTAGCACAGATACGCAGTATTTT. This sequence encodes CASSLAASPSTDTQYF.

For the CDR3, the DNA is TGTGCCAGCAGTGGACAGGGATACTATGGCTACACCTTC. Translated, it gives CASSGQGYYGYTF. This chain uses TRBV2 with TRBJ1-2; 7 nucleotides match TRBD1. Germline V lookup: CDR1 SNHLY, CDR2 FYNNEI. V was pared by 4 bases and J by 3 bases, with 2 bases of the junction left unmatched. The CDR3 extends over 13 amino acids.

The J gene is TRBJ1-6, the V gene TRBV4-1; D is unresolved. Trimming stripped 6 bases from V and 2 bases from J, with 23 bases between. The CDR3 sequence is 19 residues long. Germline CDR1 is MGHRA and CDR2 is YSYEKL. In nucleotides, the CDR3 is TGCGCCAGCAGGCACACCTCCTCGGGAGTTAAAGCCTATAATTCACCCCTCCACTTT. It specifies CASRHTSSGVKAYNSPLHF.

The chain carries TRBV28 and TRBJ1-2; 8 bases are a match to TRBD1. The length of the CDR3 is 15 residues. V lost 1 base, J lost 7 bases, and 8 bases stayed unmatched. Germline V lookup: CDR1 MDHEN, CDR2 SYDVKM. CDR3 DNA: TGTGCCAGCAGTTTATCCCAGGGGGCCTTGGGTGGCTACACCTTC. Residues: CASSLSQGALGGYTF.

The chain uses TRBV5-1 and TRBJ1-4; 11 positions agree with TRBD1. The germline gives CDR1 SGHRS, CDR2 YFSETQ. CDR3 length: 16 amino acids. V trimming: 4 bases; J trimming: 7 bases; junction bases outside the gene matches: 9. The CDR3 DNA is TGCGCCAGCAGCATCAGGACAGGGGGCGAGGGTGAAAAACTGTTTTTT. This sequence encodes CASSIRTGGEGEKLFF.

The chain employs TRBV30 and TRBJ1-1; no definite D call. V was trimmed by 2 bases and J by 10 bases, leaving 14 bases between them. This CDR3 is 12 amino acids long. The germline V gene encodes CDR1 GTSNPN and CDR2 SVGIG (reference sequence). Here the CDR3 DNA reads TGTGCCTGGAGTCCCCAGCGGGAGGGAGCTTTCTTT. It encodes CAWSPQREGAFF. The full variable domain, with the rest looked up from reference TRBV30 and TRBJ1-1, is SQTIHQWPATLVQPVGSPLSLECTVEGTSNPNLYWYRQAAGRGLQLLFYSVGIGQISSEVPQNLSASRPQDRQFILSSKKLLLSDSGFYLCAWSPQREGAFFGQGTRLTVV.

The rearrangement uses TRBV10-3 and TRBJ1-6; possible D gene TRBD1, 6 bases. CDR3 length: 15 amino acids. CDR1 and CDR2 (germline): ENHRY, SYGVKD. V lost 5 bases and J 1 base, leaving 9 bases between the germline ends. CDR3 sequence reads: CAISPGVSYNSPLHF. The CDR3, as DNA: TGTGCCATCAGTCCAGGGGTTTCCTATAATTCACCCCTCCACTTT.

The J gene is TRBJ1-2, the V gene TRBV2; D is unresolved. V lost 4 bases, J lost 5 bases, and 8 bases lay in between. CDR3 length: 12 amino acids. Germline V CDR1 and CDR2: SNHLY, FYNNEI. Written as DNA, the CDR3 is TGTGCCAGCAGTGTCCAGGCGTATGGCTACACCTTC. Translated: CASSVQAYGYTF.

The J gene is TRBJ1-6, the V gene TRBV10-3; TRBD1 matches 9 bases. Germline V gene data show CDR1 as ENHRY and CDR2 as SYGVKD. The CDR3 loop spans 15 amino acids. V dropped 7 bases and J dropped 7; count of bases not matched to a gene: 8. CDR3 bases: TGTGCCATCAAGGGGGGAGACAGGGGGAATTCACCCCTCCACTTT. This sequence encodes CAIKGGDRGNSPLHF.

The chain combines TRBV5-6 with TRBJ1-4; 7 bases fit TRBD1. The CDR3 has 15 amino acids. J was trimmed by 7 bases and V by 3 bases; bases with no gene match: 9. CDR1 and CDR2 (germline): SGHDT, YYEEEE. CDR3 DNA sequence: TGTGCCAGCAGCTGGACAGGCGGCGGTACTGAAAAACTGTTTTTT. Amino acids: CASSWTGGGTEKLFF. The variable domain in full, with the rest retrieved from reference TRBV5-6 and TRBJ1-4, is DAGVTQSPTHLIKTRGQQVTLRCSPKSGHDTVSWYQQALGQGPQFIFQYYEEEERQRGNFPDRFSGHQFPNYSSELNVNALLLGDSALYLCASSWTGGGTEKLFFGSGTQLSVL.

This clone appeared a single time. Other nucleotide sequences in the sample specify the same CDR3. This chain links TRBV5-1 with TRBJ1-1, with D possibly being TRBD1 (5 bases). V was pared by 0 bases and J by 5 bases, with 8 bases between. Germline CDR1 SGHRS, CDR2 YFSETQ. CDR3 size: 13 residues. CDR3 in DNA: TGCGCCAGCAGCTTGGGTCGGGGGACTGAAGCTTTCTTT. Protein sequence: CASSLGRGTEAFF.

This clone appeared once. This chain connects TRBV10-3 to TRBJ1-5; 8 bases map to TRBD1. V lost 0 bases and J lost 1; bases outside the gene matches: 8. CDR1 and CDR2 from the germline V gene are ENHRY and SYGVKD. CDR3 length: 18 amino acids. The CDR3 protein is CAISESGRGHGSNQPQHF. CDR3 in DNA: TGTGCCATCAGTGAGTCGGGCAGGGGGCACGGGAGCAATCAGCCCCAGCATTTT.

The chain couples TRBV15 to TRBJ1-1; TRBD1 matches 7 bases. The CDR3 extends over 17 amino acids. CDR1 is LNHNV, CDR2 YYDKDF, per germline (reference sequence). The V and J ends lost 0 bases and 0 bases, in that order; junction bases with no gene match: 7. Here the CDR3 reads CATSRDIGTALNTEAFF. In DNA, the CDR3 is TGTGCCACCAGCAGAGATATTGGGACAGCTTTGAACACTGAAGCTTTCTTT. The whole variable domain, remainder taken from reference TRBV15 and TRBJ1-1, is DAMVIQNPRYQVTQFGKPVTLSCSQTLNHNVMYWYQQKSSQAPKLLFHYYDKDFNNEADTPDNFQSRRPNTSFCFLDIRSPGLGDTAMYLCATSRDIGTALNTEAFFGQGTRLTVV.

This clone showed up just a few times. At one end the junction does not follow the germline gene, possibly because of a read error. The CDR3 nucleotides are TGTGCCAGCAGCCTTACTAGCGGGACGACCAACTTC. Translating it yields CASSLTSGTTNF. The chain employs TRBV11-3 and TRBJ2-7; 10 nucleotides align to TRBD2. The CDR3 consists of 12 residues. Germline-derived CDR1 and CDR2 are SGHNT and YENEEA.

This chain joins TRBV10-2 and TRBJ1-3, with a possible D match to TRBD1 (6 bases). The CDR3 extends over 14 amino acids. Germline CDR1 is WSHSY and CDR2 is SAAADI. The V gene lost 6 bases and the J gene lost 0 bases, with 9 bases spanning the gap. The chain's CDR3 is CASRTGGSGNTIYF. The CDR3 DNA is TGCGCCAGCAGGACAGGTGGCTCTGGAAACACCATATATTTT.

The rearrangement uses TRBV5-8 and TRBJ2-7, with D possibly matching TRBD1 (6 bases). V lost 4 bases and J 3 bases, leaving 23 bases between the germline ends. This CDR3 is built from 17 residues. Germline assignment: CDR1 SGHTS and CDR2 YDEGEE. The CDR3, as DNA: TGTGCCAGCAGCAGGCAAGCTAACAGGGCCCCGAGCTACGAGCAGTACTTC. Amino acid sequence: CASSRQANRAPSYEQYF.

The chain carries TRBV14 and TRBJ2-5; tentatively, D is TRBD2 (6 bases). Germline V gene sequence: CDR1 SGHDN, CDR2 FVKESK. The CDR3 spans 12 residues. V lost 4 bases, J lost 9 bases, and 12 bases lay in between. This CDR3 is CASSPGWGAQYF. CDR3 DNA: TGTGCCAGCAGCCCAGGGTGGGGGGCCCAGTACTTC.

Only one count was recorded for this clone. The V gene is TRBV18, the J gene TRBJ1-6; TRBD1 might be the D (6 bases). V gave up 3 bases and J gave up 3 bases, with 18 bases separating them. Germline-derived CDR1 and CDR2 are KGHSH and LQKENI. This CDR3 comprises 18 residues. The chain's CDR3 is CASSPKPFDRFYNSPLHF. CDR3 bases: TGTGCCAGCTCACCCAAACCATTCGACAGGTTCTATAATTCACCCCTCCACTTT.

The chain employs TRBV7-3 and TRBJ1-1, with unresolved D. Trimming cost V 5 bases and J 4 bases, with 11 bases left between them. This CDR3 comprises 13 residues. Germline V gives CDR1 SGHTA, CDR2 FQGTGA. CDR3 loop: CASSQWRSTEAFF. The CDR3 DNA sequence: TGTGCCAGCAGCCAATGGCGGTCCACTGAAGCTTTCTTT.

J is TRBJ2-7 and V is TRBV6-5; possible D gene TRBD2, 6 bases. V was clipped by 6 bases and J by 0 bases, with 12 bases between them. The germline CDR1 and CDR2 sequences are MNHEY and SVGAGI. The CDR3 runs to 14 residues. The CDR3 sequence: CASRVAESSYEQYF. CDR3 coding DNA: TGTGCCAGCAGGGTAGCGGAAAGCTCCTACGAGCAGTACTTC.